These 18 T cell receptor beta chains share one sample of origin, sequenced in a study of sequential checkpoint blockade in melanoma. The repertoire was sequenced with immunoSEQ multiplex PCR; TCRdb's copy has only in-frame clones and lacks some. This table holds 13,000 or so clones, 25% to 35% found once. The treatment: randomized to nivolumab then ipilimumab (arm A) or the reverse (arm B). The input for sequencing was tumor tissue (inferred from file names), taken from a patient given nivolumab and ipilimumab in sequence. These receptors all come from a human donor with melanoma.

This clone has a handful of counts. This chain joins TRBV9 and TRBJ1-3; TRBD1 is a possible D gene (5 bases). V was pared by 7 bases and J by 1 base, with 12 bases between. This CDR3 has 14 amino acids. Germline assignment: CDR1 SGDLS and CDR2 YYNGEE. The CDR3: CASYLGGSGNTIYF. DNA for the CDR3: TGTGCCAGCTACCTGGGGGGTTCTGGAAACACCATATATTTT.

This clone was counted between two and nine times. This chain links TRBV28 with TRBJ2-1; D ambiguous. The germline V gene has CDR1 MDHEN and CDR2 SYDVKM. CDR3 length: 16 residues. V was pared by 1 base and J by 0 bases, with 10 bases between. DNA of the CDR3: TGTGCCAGCAGTTTATCCGGCGCCAGCTCCTACAATGAGCAGTTCTTC. Translated, it gives CASSLSGASSYNEQFF.

This clone appeared a few times. CDR3 sequence (DNA): TGTGCCACCAGCAGCTGGAAGGAAAATCAGCCCCAGCATTTT. Protein sequence: CATSSWKENQPQHF. The chain carries TRBV15 and TRBJ1-5; D gene unclear. V lost 3 bases, J lost 4 bases, and 10 bases lay in between. The CDR3 extends over 14 amino acids. Germline loops: CDR1 LNHNV, CDR2 YYDKDF (reference sequence).

The chain is built from TRBV11-3 and TRBJ2-1, with D perhaps TRBD2 (7 bases). Germline V gives CDR1 SGHNT, CDR2 YENEEA. V dropped 1 base and J dropped 2 bases, with 9 bases sitting between them. The CDR3 spans 15 residues. CDR3 coding DNA: TGTGCCAGCAGCTTAGGGGGGGGCACCTACAATGAGCAGTTCTTC. It specifies CASSLGGGTYNEQFF.

The gene calls are TRBV11-3 and TRBJ1-4, with D possibly being TRBD1 (5 bases). Trimming stripped 4 bases from V and 6 bases from J, with 15 bases between. CDR1 SGHNT and CDR2 YENEEA come from the germline V gene. The CDR3 length is 15 residues. CDR3 sequence reads: CASSSTGPRDEKLFF. DNA for the CDR3: TGTGCCAGCAGCTCGACTGGGCCCAGGGATGAAAAACTGTTTTTT.

The CDR3 protein is CASSYSSGSSTLPAKNIQYF. The CDR3 DNA reads TGTGCCAGCAGTTATTCCTCCGGGAGCTCCACTCTCCCAGCCAAAAACATTCAGTACTTC. The chain is built from TRBV6-8 and TRBJ2-4, with D possibly being TRBD2 (6 bases). Trimming cost V 3 bases and J 0 bases, with 24 bases left between them. This CDR3 is built from 20 residues. The germline CDR1 and CDR2 sequences are MNHGY and SAAAGT.

V gene TRBV14 combines with J gene TRBJ2-1; D uncertain. Germline V lookup: CDR1 SGHDN, CDR2 FVKESK. The CDR3 is 16 residues long. The V gene lost 1 base and the J gene lost 1 base, with 11 bases spanning the gap. The CDR3 spells CASSQVAGSSYNEQFF. CDR3 coding DNA: TGTGCCAGCAGCCAAGTGGCTGGGTCGTCCTACAATGAGCAGTTCTTC. The complete variable domain, with remaining parts taken from reference TRBV14 and TRBJ2-1, reads EAGVTQFPSHSVIEKGQTVTLRCDPISGHDNLYWYRRVMGKEIKFLLHFVKESKQDESGMPNNRFLAERTGGTYSTLKVQPAELEDSGVYFCASSQVAGSSYNEQFFGPGTRLTVL.

This clone showed up many times. V usage is TRBV9 and J usage is TRBJ2-7; 7 bases map to TRBD2. Trimming removed 4 bases from V and 4 bases from J; junction bases left unmatched: 20. This CDR3 spans 18 amino acids. In germline, CDR1 is SGDLS, CDR2 YYNGEE. CDR3 in amino acids: CASSFSWGEASGRYEQYF. The CDR3 bases are TGTGCCAGCAGCTTTAGTTGGGGCGAGGCTAGCGGTCGTTACGAGCAGTACTTC.

This clone came up a few times. The V gene is TRBV28, the J gene TRBJ2-2, with D perhaps TRBD1 (6 bases). Trimming took 5 bases from V and 3 from J, leaving 13 bases between them. The CDR3 is 15 amino acids. Germline V gene sequence: CDR1 MDHEN, CDR2 SYDVKM. The CDR3 sequence is CASSPDRLYTGELFF. In DNA form, the CDR3 reads TGTGCCAGCAGTCCGGACAGATTGTACACCGGGGAGCTGTTTTTT.

The sample holds one count of this clone. This chain links TRBV19 with TRBJ2-1, with a possible D match to TRBD1 (5 bases). Trimming left V 0 bases short and J 7 bases short, with 10 bases between. The CDR3 has 14 residues. Germline V gene sequence: CDR1 LNHDA, CDR2 SQIVND (reference sequence). CDR3 sequence (DNA): TGTGCCAGTAGTATAGACAGGGTGATAAATGAGCAGTTCTTC. Its translation is CASSIDRVINEQFF.

This clone was counted a few times. This chain links TRBV18 with TRBJ1-3; tentatively, D is TRBD1 (5 bases). The CDR3 extends over 16 amino acids. Deletions cut 1 base from V and 0 bases from J, with 10 bases between. In germline, CDR1 is KGHSH, CDR2 LQKENI. The CDR3 DNA reads as TGTGCCAGCTCACCACACGACGGGGCCTCTGGAAACACCATATATTTT. This codes for CASSPHDGASGNTIYF.

CDR3 in amino acids: CATDSNYGYTF. In DNA form, the CDR3 reads TGTGCCACTGACTCTAACTATGGCTACACCTTC. J is TRBJ1-2 and V is TRBV6-7, with D uncertain. TRBV6-7 is an ORF, with its function uncertain. This CDR3 has 11 residues. V lost 10 bases and J 0 bases, leaving 6 bases between the germline ends.

This clone has just a few counts. The chain carries TRBV18 and TRBJ1-3; D gene ambiguous. CDR3 length: 14 amino acids. V lost 3 bases to trimming and J lost 3 bases, with 9 bases between them. Germline V gene sequence: CDR1 KGHSH, CDR2 LQKENI. CDR3 coding DNA: TGTGCCAGCTCACCGGAGGTGATTGGAAACACCATATATTTT. Protein: CASSPEVIGNTIYF.

This clone has a count of ten or more. The chain combines TRBV11-3 with TRBJ1-1, with 7 bases matching TRBD1. V trimming: 6 bases; J trimming: 1 base; junction bases outside the gene matches: 5. The CDR3 contains 14 residues. Germline V gene lookup returns CDR1 SGHNT and CDR2 YENEEA. CDR3 coding DNA: TGTGCCAGCAGTAGACAGGGTGGGAACACTGAAGCTTTCTTT. Its protein is CASSRQGGNTEAFF.

This chain joins TRBV19 and TRBJ1-5; 9 bases align to TRBD1. The CDR3 is 15 residues long. The trim removed 3 bases at V and 5 bases at J, leaving 5 bases unmatched. Germline CDR1 and CDR2: LNHDA and SQIVND (reference sequence). The CDR3 DNA reads as TGTGCCAGTAGTATCGGGACAGGGTCCGATCAGCCCCAGCATTTT. It encodes CASSIGTGSDQPQHF.

This clone was observed once. The rearrangement uses TRBV25-1 and TRBJ2-2, with 8 bases aligning to TRBD1. Trimming cost V 3 bases and J 1 base; bases outside gene matches: 4. CDR3 length equals 16 residues. Germline-derived CDR1 and CDR2 are MGHDK and SYGVNS. The CDR3 reads CASSEWTGRNTGELFF. The CDR3 DNA reads TGTGCCAGCAGTGAGTGGACAGGGCGGAACACCGGGGAGCTGTTTTTT.

V and J are TRBV6-8 and TRBJ1-1; 9 nucleotides match TRBD1. The CDR3 consists of 14 residues. Germline values: CDR1 MNHGY, CDR2 SAAAGT. The trim removed 8 bases at V and 4 bases at J, leaving 8 bases unmatched. CDR3 in DNA: TGTGCCAGCGGGAGGGGACAGGGAGTCACTGAAGCTTTCTTT. Its protein product is CASGRGQGVTEAFF.

This clone was found once. The chain uses TRBV18 and TRBJ2-7; TRBD2 might be the D (6 bases). Trimming stripped 6 bases from V and 4 bases from J, with 16 bases between. The germline CDR1 and CDR2 sequences are KGHSH and LQKENI. The CDR3 contains 14 residues. CDR3 residues: CASSAGPSGYEQYF. The DNA for the CDR3 is TGTGCCAGCTCCGCCGGGCCCAGCGGGTACGAGCAGTACTTC.